This TCR beta chain was observed in a study of blood T cell repertoires in COVID-19. Across the whole study: COVID-19 samples from acute and convalescent phases originated in the United States, Italy and Spain. PBMCs, B-cell-depleted T cells, or T cells were the source of the cDNA or gDNA that made up the material.

Researchers sorted participants into cohorts using their self-reported clinical history. Donors of Cohort 3 who recovered were those that had two negative PCRs, clearance, or symptom resolution. Here immunoSEQ multiplex PCR was the method, and the copy in TCRdb shows in-frame clones only, minus some. Here the sample spans some 180,000 clones, approximately 85% being singletons. Between the trimmed V and J ends, which lost 4 bases and 3 bases, there was a span of 12 bases. CDR1 LGHDT and CDR2 YNNKEL come from the germline V gene (reference sequence). The CDR3 has 15 amino acids. The chain combines TRBV3-1 (or the pseudogene TRBV3-2) with TRBJ2-2; D not resolved. This receptor was obtained from a man aged 35-49 years who had recovered from COVID-19. The specimen sequenced was PBMCs or T cells enriched from blood (not recorded which). CDR3 residues: CASSRWAQDTGELFF. CDR3 DNA sequence: TGTGCCAGCAGCCGCTGGGCCCAGGACACCGGGGAGCTGTTTTTT.